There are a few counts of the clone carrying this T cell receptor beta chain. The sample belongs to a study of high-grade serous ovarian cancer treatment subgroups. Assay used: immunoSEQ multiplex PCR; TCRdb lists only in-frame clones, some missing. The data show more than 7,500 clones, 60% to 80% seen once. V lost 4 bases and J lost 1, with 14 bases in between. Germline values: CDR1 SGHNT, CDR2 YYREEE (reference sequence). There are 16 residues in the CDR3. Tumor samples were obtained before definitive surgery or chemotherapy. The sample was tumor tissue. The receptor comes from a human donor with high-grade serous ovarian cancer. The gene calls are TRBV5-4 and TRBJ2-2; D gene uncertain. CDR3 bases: TGTGCCAGCAGCCAACGGCTAGGGCGGAACACCGGGGAGCTGTTTTTT. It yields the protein CASSQRLGRNTGELFF.